This entry concerns a single TCR beta chain. The entry originates in a study of blood T cell repertoires in COVID-19. Unmatched junction bases numbered 17, after V lost 6 bases and J lost 7 bases. Per germline, CDR1 LNHDA and CDR2 SQIVND (reference sequence). The CDR3 is 17 residues long. Method: immunoSEQ multiplex PCR; TCRdb's copy keeps in-frame clones and lacks some. Among fewer than 250,000 clones listed, around 82% were seen once. This TCR was recovered from a man in his forties or fifties with active or convalescent COVID-19. The sequenced material came from peripheral blood. The chain has TRBV19 and TRBJ2-7; 11 bases fit TRBD2. CDR3 in amino acids: CASSPGLLAGVSTEQYF. The CDR3 DNA is TGTGCCAGTAGCCCCGGATTACTAGCGGGAGTGTCAACTGAGCAGTACTTC.